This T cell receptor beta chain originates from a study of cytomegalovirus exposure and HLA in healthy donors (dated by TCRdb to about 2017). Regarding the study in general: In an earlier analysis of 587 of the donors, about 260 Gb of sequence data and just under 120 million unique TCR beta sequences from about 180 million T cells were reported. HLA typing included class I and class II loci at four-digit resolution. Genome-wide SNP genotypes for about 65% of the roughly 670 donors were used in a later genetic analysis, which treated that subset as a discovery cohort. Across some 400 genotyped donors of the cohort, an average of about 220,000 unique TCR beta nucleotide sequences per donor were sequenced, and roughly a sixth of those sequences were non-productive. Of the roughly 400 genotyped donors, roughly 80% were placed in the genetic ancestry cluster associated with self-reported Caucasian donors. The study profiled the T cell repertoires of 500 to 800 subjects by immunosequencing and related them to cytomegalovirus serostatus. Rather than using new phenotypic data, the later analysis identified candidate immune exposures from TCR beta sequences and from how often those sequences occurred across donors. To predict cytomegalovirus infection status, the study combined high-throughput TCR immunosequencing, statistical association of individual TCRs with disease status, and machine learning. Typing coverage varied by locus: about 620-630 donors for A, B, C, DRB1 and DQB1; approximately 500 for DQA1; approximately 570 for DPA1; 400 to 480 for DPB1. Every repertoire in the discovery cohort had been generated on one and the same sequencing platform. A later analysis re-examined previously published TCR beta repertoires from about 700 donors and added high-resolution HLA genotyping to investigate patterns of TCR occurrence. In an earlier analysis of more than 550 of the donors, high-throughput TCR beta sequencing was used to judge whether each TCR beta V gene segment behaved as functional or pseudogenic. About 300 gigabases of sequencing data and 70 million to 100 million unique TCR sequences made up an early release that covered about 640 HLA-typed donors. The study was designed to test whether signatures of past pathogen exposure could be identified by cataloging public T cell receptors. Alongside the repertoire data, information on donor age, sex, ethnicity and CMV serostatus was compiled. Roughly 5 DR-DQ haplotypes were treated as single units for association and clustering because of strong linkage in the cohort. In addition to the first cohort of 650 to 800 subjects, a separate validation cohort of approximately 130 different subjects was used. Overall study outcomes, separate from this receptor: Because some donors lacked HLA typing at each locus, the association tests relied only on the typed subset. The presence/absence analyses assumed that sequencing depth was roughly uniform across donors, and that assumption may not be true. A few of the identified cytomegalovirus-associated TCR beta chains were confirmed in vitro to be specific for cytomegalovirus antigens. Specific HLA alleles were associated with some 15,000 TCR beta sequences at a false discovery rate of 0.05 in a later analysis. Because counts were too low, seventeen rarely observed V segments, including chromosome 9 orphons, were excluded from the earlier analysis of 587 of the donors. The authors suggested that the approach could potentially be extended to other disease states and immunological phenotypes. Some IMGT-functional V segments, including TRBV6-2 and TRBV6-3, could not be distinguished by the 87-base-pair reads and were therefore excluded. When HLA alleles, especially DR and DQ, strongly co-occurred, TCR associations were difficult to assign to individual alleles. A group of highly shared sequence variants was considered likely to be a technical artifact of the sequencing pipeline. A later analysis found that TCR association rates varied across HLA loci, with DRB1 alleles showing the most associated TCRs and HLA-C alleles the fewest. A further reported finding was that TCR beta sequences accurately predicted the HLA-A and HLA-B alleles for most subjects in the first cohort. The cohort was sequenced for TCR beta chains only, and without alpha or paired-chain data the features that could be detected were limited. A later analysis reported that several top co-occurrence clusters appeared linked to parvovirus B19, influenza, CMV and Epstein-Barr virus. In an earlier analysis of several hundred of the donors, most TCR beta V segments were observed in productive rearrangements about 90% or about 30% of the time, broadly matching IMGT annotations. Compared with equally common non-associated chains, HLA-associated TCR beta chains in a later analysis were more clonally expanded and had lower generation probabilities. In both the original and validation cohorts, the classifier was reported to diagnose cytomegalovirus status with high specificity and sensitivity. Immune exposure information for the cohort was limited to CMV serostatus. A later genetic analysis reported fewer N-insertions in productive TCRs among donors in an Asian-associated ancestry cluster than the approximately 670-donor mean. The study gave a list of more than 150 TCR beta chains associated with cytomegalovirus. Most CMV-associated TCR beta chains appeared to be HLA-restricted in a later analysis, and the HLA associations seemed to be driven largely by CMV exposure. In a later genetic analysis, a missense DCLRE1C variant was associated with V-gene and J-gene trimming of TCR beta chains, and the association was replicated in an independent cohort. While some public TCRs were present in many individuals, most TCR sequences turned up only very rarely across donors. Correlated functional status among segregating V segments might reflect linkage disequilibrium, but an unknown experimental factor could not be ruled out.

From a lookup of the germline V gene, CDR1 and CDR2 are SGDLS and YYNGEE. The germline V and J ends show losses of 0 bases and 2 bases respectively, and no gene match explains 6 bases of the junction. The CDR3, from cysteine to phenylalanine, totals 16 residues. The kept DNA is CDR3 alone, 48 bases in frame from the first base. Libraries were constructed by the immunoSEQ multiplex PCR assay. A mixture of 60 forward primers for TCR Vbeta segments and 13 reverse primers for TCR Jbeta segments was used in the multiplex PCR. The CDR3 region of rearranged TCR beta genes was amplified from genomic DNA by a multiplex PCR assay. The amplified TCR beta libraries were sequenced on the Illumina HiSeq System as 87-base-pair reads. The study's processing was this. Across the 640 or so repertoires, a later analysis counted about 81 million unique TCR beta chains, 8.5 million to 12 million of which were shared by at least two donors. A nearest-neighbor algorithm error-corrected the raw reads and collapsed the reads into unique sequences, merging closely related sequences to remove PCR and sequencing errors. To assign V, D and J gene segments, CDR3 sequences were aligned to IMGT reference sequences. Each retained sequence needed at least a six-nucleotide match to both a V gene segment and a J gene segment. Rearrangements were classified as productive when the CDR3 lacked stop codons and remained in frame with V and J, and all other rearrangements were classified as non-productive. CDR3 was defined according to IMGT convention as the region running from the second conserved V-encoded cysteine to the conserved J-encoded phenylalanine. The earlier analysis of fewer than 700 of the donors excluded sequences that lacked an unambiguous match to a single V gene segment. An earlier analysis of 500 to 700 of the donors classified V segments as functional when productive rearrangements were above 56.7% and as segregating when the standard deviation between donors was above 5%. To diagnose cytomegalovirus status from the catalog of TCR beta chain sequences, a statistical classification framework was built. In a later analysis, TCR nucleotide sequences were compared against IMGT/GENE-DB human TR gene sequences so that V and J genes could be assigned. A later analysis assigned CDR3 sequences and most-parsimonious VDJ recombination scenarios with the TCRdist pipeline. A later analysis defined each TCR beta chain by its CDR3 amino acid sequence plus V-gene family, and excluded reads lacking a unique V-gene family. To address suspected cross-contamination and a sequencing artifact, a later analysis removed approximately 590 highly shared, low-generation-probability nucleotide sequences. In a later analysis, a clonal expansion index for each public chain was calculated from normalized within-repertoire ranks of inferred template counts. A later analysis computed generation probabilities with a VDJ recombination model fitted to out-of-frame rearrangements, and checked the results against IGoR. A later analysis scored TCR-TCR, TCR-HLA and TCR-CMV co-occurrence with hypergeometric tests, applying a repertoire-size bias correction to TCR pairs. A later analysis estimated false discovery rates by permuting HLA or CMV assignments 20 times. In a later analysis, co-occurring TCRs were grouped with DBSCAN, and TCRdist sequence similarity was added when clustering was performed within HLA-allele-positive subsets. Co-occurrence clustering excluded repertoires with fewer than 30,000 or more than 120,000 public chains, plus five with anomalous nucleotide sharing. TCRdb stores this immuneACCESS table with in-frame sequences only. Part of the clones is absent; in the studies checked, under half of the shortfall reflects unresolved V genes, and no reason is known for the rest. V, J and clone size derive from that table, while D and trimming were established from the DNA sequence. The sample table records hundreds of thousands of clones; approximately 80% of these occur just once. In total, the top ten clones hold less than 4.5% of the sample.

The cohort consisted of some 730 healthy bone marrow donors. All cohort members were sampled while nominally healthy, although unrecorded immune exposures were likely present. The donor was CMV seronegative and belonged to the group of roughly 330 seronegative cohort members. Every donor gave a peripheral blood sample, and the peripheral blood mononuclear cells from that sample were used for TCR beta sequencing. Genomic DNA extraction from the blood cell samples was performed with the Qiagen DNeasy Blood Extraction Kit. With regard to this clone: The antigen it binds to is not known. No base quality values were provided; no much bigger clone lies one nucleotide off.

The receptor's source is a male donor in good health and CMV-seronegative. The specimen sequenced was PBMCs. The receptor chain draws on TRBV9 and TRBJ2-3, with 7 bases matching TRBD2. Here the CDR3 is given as CASSVVLAANTDTQYF. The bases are TGTGCCAGCAGCGTAGTCCTAGCGGCAAACACAGATACGCAGTATTTT. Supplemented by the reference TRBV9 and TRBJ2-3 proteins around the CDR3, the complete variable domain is DSGVTQTPKHLITATGQRVTLRCSPRSGDLSVYWYQQSLDQGLQFLIQYYNGEERAKGNILERFSAQQFPDLHSELNLSSLELGDSALYFCASSVVLAANTDTQYFGPGTRLTVL.